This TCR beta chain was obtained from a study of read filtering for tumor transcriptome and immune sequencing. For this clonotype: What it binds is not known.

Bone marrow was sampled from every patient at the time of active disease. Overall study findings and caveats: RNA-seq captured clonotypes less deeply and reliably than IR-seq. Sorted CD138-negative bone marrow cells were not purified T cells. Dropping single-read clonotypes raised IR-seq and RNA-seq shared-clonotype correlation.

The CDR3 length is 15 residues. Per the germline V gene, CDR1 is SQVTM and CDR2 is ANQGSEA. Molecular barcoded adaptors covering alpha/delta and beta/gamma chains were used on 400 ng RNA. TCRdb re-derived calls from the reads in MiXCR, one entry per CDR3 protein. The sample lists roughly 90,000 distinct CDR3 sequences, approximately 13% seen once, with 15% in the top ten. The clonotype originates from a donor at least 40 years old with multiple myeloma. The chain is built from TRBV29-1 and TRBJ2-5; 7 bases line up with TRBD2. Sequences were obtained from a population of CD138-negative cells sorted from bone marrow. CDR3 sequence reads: CIFQSGLPIQETQYF. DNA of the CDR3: TGCATCTTTCAATCGGGACTACCAATTCAAGAGACCCAGTACTTC.